These 5 T cell receptor beta chains share one sample of origin, sequenced in a study of T cells after yellow fever vaccination. MiXCR, run by TCRdb on the 5' RACE reads, gives a single entry per CDR3 protein. The sample shows some 300,000 distinct CDR3 sequences, more than 3% of them seen only once. Sequencing was performed on PBMCs, taken on the day of the yellow fever booster vaccination. Every receptor here comes from a man between 18 and 29 years old who received the YFV17D yellow fever vaccine.

This clonotype has ten or more counts. This rearrangement joins TRBV5-1 to TRBJ1-1, with no clear D. CDR1 and CDR2 (germline): SGHRS, YFSETQ. Trimming took 0 bases from V and 0 from J, leaving 12 bases between them. The CDR3 consists of 16 residues. The CDR3 DNA is TGCGCCAGCAGCTTGGATGGTCGGGTTTTGAACACTGAAGCTTTCTTT. Translating gives CASSLDGRVLNTEAFF.

The rearrangement joins TRBV4-3 to TRBJ1-5; D unclear. Germline V gene sequence: CDR1 LGHNA, CDR2 YSLEER. The CDR3 spans 14 residues. Deletions cut 0 bases from V and 3 bases from J, with 6 bases between. The CDR3, as DNA: TGCGCCAGCAGCCAAGATGGGCTCAATCAGCCCCAGCATTTT. It codes for CASSQDGLNQPQHF.

The CDR3 region is CASSLRAAIDTQYF. CDR3 nucleotide sequence: TGTGCCAGCAGCCTTCGGGCAGCCATAGATACGCAGTATTTT. V is TRBV7-9 and J is TRBJ2-3; D unclear. The ends were cut back, 5 bases at V and 5 bases at J, with 14 bases in the middle. Germline-derived CDR1 and CDR2 are SEHNR and FQNEAQ (reference sequence). This CDR3 spans 14 amino acids.

This chain connects TRBV6-5 to TRBJ2-2; TRBD2 is a possible D gene (5 bases). The CDR3 spans 13 residues. CDR1 and CDR2 (germline): MNHEY, SVGAGI. The V and J ends lost 7 bases and 5 bases respectively, with 11 bases between them. The chain's CDR3 is CASTPSGTGELFF. CDR3 DNA sequence: TGTGCCAGCACCCCGTCGGGGACCGGGGAGCTGTTTTTT.

This clonotype was seen more than once but under ten times. The V and J genes are TRBV7-2 and TRBJ2-7; the D gene is possibly TRBD2 (6 bases). Looked up from germline, CDR1 is SGHTA and CDR2 is FQGNSA. This CDR3 is 12 amino acids long. V was clipped by 6 bases and J by 11 bases, with 17 bases between them. The CDR3, as DNA: TGTGCCAGCAGTTCAACCTCGGGGAGGAAGTACTTC. Its translation is CASSSTSGRKYF.